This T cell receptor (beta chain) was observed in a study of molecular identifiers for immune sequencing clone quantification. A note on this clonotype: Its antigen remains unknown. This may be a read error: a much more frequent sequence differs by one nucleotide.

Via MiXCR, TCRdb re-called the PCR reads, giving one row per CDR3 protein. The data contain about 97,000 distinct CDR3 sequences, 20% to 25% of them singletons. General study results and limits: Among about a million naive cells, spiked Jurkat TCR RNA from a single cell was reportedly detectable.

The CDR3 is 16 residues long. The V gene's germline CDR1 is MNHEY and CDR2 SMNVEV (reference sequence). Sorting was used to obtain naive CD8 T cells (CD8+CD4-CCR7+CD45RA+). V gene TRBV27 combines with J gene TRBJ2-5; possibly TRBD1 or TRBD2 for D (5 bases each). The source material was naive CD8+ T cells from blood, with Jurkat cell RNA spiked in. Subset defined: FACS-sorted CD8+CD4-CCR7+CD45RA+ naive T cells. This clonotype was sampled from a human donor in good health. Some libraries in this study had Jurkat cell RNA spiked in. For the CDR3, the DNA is TGTGCCGGCAGTCGCGACAGCGGAGCAGTACAAGAGACCCAGTACTTC. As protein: CAGSRDSGAVQETQYF.